This T cell receptor (beta chain) was recorded in a study of patients and donors after allogeneic stem cell transplantation. MiXCR, run by TCRdb on the RT-PCR reads, gives a single entry per CDR3 protein. In the table there are around 23,000 distinct CDR3 sequences, 35% to 45% of which are singletons. Germline CDR1 reads SGHRS; CDR2 reads YFSETQ. The CDR3 sequence is 17 residues long. After removal of 4 bases from V and 4 bases from J, the junction contained 6 bases not matched to a gene. The J gene is TRBJ2-2, the V gene TRBV5-1, with TRBD2 matching over 14 bases. Sample: blood, either unsorted or a sorted T cell fraction (not recorded which). The receptor's source is a human donor who was either an allogeneic HSCT recipient or a stem cell or donor lymphocyte infusion donor (not recorded which). It is not recorded whose cells these are; they may come from a transplant donor. CDR3 in DNA: TGCGCCAGCAGCCAGGGACTAGCGGGAGAAGTCACCGGGGAGCTGTTTTTT. Its protein product is CASSQGLAGEVTGELFF. The full variable domain, completed using reference TRBV5-1 and TRBJ2-2, is KAGVTQTPRYLIKTRGQQVTLSCSPISGHRSVSWYQQTPGQGLQFLFEYFSETQRNKGNFPGRFSGRQFSNSRSEMNVSTLELGDSALYLCASSQGLAGEVTGELFFGEGSRLTVL.